The rows below give T cell receptor beta chains drawn from one sample of a study of post-analysis software for immune sequencing data. TCRdb independently ran MiXCR on the PCR reads; one entry per CDR3 protein. The sample consists of some 690,000 distinct CDR3 sequences, just under 30% of them appearing once. The sequenced sample consisted of blood. Source of these receptors: a girl between 5 and 17 years old with multiple sclerosis. Both conserved end residues are trimmed from each CDR3. The listing skips clone size in some rows; elsewhere it reads once, few, many or a size class.

abundance	v_gene	j_gene	CDR3aa
.	TRBV6-1	TRBJ2-3	ASSRVGREGNIGTDTQY
.	TRBV6-1	TRBJ2-7	ASSEVETRGEQY
.	TRBV6-1	TRBJ2-7	ASSEMASRYEQY
few	TRBV20-1	TRBJ2-3	SARDPRGTDTQY
.	TRBV12-3/TRBV12-4	TRBJ1-1	ASSSRRETRLNTEAF
few	TRBV12-3/TRBV12-4	TRBJ2-1	ASSFISSVNEQF
few	TRBV6-5	TRBJ2-1	ASSSRGGALAGNEQF
.	TRBV18	TRBJ2-1	ASSPEVGRSSYNEQF
many	TRBV4-3	TRBJ2-1	ASSQDILNREQF
few	TRBV6-2/TRBV6-3	TRBJ2-7	ASSFGTGGAPYEQY
few	TRBV25-1	TRBJ2-2	ASSVVRESALTGELF
once	TRBV20-1	.	SAPGQGCYEQY
.	TRBV10-2	TRBJ1-3	ASFERPSGNTIY
.	TRBV7-9	TRBJ2-6	ASSSRWDGSGANVRT
.	TRBV7-9	TRBJ2-3	ASSARQRADTQY
.	TRBV7-9	TRBJ1-1	ASSGAGYERTEAF
.	TRBV6-1	TRBJ2-1	ASIGANEQF
.	TRBV28	TRBJ2-5	ASTPGLAGETQY
.	TRBV20-1	TRBJ1-1	SASPGGGGTEAF
.	TRBV9	TRBJ2-1	ASSVGRRGLTLSYNEQF
.	TRBV3-1	TRBJ1-4	ASSQAGFNEKLF
many	TRBV29-1	TRBJ2-4	SVAEAKNIQY
few	TRBV6-5	TRBJ1-2	ASSYEVGPNGGYT
.	TRBV7-9	TRBJ2-5	ASSLERTSGFQETQY
.	TRBV5-1	TRBJ2-3	ASSETMDTQY
many	TRBV29-1	TRBJ2-1	SVGLAGVSYNEQF
.	TRBV3-1	TRBJ1-6	ASSHRRQGTNSPLH
few	TRBV7-9	TRBJ1-2	ASSLAEWTQDGYT
.	TRBV5-5	TRBJ2-3	ASSLGPSAATDTQY
few	TRBV20-1	TRBJ2-7	SAPRLAGVSYEQY